The clone carrying this TCR beta chain was detected once. Its matching antigen is unknown. The record originates from a study of Ad26.COV2.S vaccination and SARS-CoV-2 variants. Study in general: This donor came from the COV1001 trial of Ad26.COV2.S. Once, or twice with 56 days between doses, Ad26.COV2.S was given intramuscularly.

Treatment of the sample: roughly 20 received Ad26.COV2.S at low or high dose, single or two shots; 5 received placebo; per-sample allocation not given. It was on day 63 after the first vaccine or placebo injection that samples were taken. Only in-frame clones appear in the TCRdb table, and some are missing; sequencing was by immunoSEQ multiplex PCR. The sample lists about 280,000 clones, about 89% occurring once. In germline, CDR1 is KGHDR, CDR2 SFDVKD. V was clipped by 3 bases and J by 3 bases, with 12 bases between them. The CDR3 totals 15 residues. General study findings and limits: Substantial response breadth was reportedly seen for spike-specific CD8+ and CD4+ T cells after vaccination. Researchers cautioned that TCR breadth and depth analyses may have underestimated total T cell responses.

The source is a person aged 18-65 years who received the Ad26.COV2.S COVID-19 vaccine or a placebo. The genes are TRBV24-1 and TRBJ2-3; the D gene is possibly TRBD2 (6 bases). The sequencing here drew on peripheral blood, taken in a trial of Ad26.COV2.S vaccine versus placebo. The CDR3 reads CATSDGKLATDTQYF. In nucleotides, the CDR3 is TGTGCCACCAGTGATGGAAAACTAGCTACAGATACGCAGTATTTT.